The 27 T cell receptor beta chains presented below share a single source sample, sequenced in a study of blood T cell repertoires in COVID-19. The table came from immunoSEQ multiplex PCR; TCRdb's copy has only in-frame clones and leaves some out. This table has about 70,000 clones, approximately 78% appearing once. Sequenced input: peripheral blood. These receptors were taken from a woman older than 75 with acute or convalescent COVID-19.

The CDR3 region is CASSSGYGETQYF. CDR3 in DNA: TGTGCCAGCAGTTCGGGATATGGGGAGACCCAGTACTTC. This chain connects TRBV6-4 to TRBJ2-5; D is possibly TRBD2 (5 bases). CDR1 MRHNA and CDR2 SNTAGT come from the germline V gene. Trimming left V 5 bases short and J 5 bases short, with 12 bases between. This CDR3 is 13 amino acids long.

The gene calls are TRBV18 and TRBJ1-5; 11 nucleotides align to TRBD1. The V and J ends lost 3 bases and 5 bases, in that order; junction bases with no gene match: 0. This CDR3 comprises 14 residues. Germline V gene sequence: CDR1 KGHSH, CDR2 LQKENI. The CDR3 is CASSPGQGDQPQHF. The CDR3 DNA is TGTGCCAGCTCACCGGGACAGGGGGATCAGCCCCAGCATTTT.

The chain carries TRBV19 and TRBJ1-5; the D gene is possibly TRBD1 (6 bases). Germline assignment: CDR1 LNHDA and CDR2 SQIVND (reference sequence). CDR3 length: 16 residues. V lost 4 bases and J lost 2, with 15 bases in between. The CDR3 protein is CASSTIQGNGNQPQHF. Here the CDR3 DNA reads TGTGCCAGTAGTACAATACAGGGAAACGGCAATCAGCCCCAGCATTTT. The full variable domain, completed using reference TRBV19 and TRBJ1-5, is DGGITQSPKYLFRKEGQNVTLSCEQNLNHDAMYWYRQDPGQGLRLIYYSQIVNDFQKGDIAEGYSVSREKKESFPLTVTSAQKNPTAFYLCASSTIQGNGNQPQHFGDGTRLSIL.

This clone was counted between two and nine times. The chain uses TRBV6-5 and TRBJ1-3; D is possibly TRBD1 (6 bases). The CDR3 spans 14 residues. Germline lookup yields CDR1 MNHEY and CDR2 SVGAGI. The ends were cut back, 7 bases at V and 0 bases at J, with 10 bases in the middle. The CDR3 DNA follows: TGTGCCAGCACCACAGGGTCCTCTGGAAACACCATATATTTT. It translates to CASTTGSSGNTIYF.

The chain combines TRBV5-1 with TRBJ1-4; TRBD1 might be the D (6 bases). In germline, CDR1 is SGHRS, CDR2 YFSETQ. This CDR3 region has 16 residues. The V end lost 0 bases, the J end lost 3 bases, and 12 bases lay between the germline ends. This CDR3 is CASSLGVQGSNEKLFF. Here the CDR3 DNA reads TGCGCCAGCAGCTTGGGGGTTCAGGGGTCTAATGAAAAACTGTTTTTT.

This clone was seen only a few times. The chain has TRBV28 and TRBJ2-2; TRBD2 might be the D (5 bases). This CDR3 comprises 18 residues. The germline CDR1 and CDR2 sequences are MDHEN and SYDVKM. V lost 7 bases and J 6 bases, leaving 27 bases between the germline ends. This CDR3 is CASTAPWRRRIDAGELFF. Written as DNA, the CDR3 is TGTGCCAGCACCGCACCGTGGAGGCGCCGCATAGACGCCGGGGAGCTGTTTTTT. The full variable domain, in which reference TRBV28 and TRBJ2-2 provide the parts outside the CDR3, is DVKVTQSSRYLVKRTGEKVFLECVQDMDHENMFWYRQDPGLGLRLIYFSYDVKMKEKGDIPEGYSVSREKKERFSLILESASTNQTSMYLCASTAPWRRRIDAGELFFGEGSRLTVL.

The V and J genes are TRBV6-1 and TRBJ2-7; TRBD2 might be the D (6 bases). Germline assignment: CDR1 MNHNS and CDR2 SASEGT. The CDR3 is 15 residues long. Trimming shortened V by 3 bases and J by 7 bases, and 19 bases separated the two germline ends. The CDR3 nucleotides are TGTGCCAGCAGTGATATTGGCGCGGGAATACGGGAGCAGTACTTC. This gives the protein CASSDIGAGIREQYF.

V gene TRBV7-9 combines with J gene TRBJ2-3; weak D call: TRBD1 (6 bases). Germline CDR1 reads SEHNR; CDR2 reads FQNEAQ (reference sequence). CDR3 length: 14 amino acids. The V gene lost 0 bases and the J gene lost 6 bases, with 10 bases spanning the gap. CDR3 sequence (DNA): TGTGCCAGCAGCTTAGCGGGGGCCCAGGATACGCAGTATTTT. Its translation is CASSLAGAQDTQYF.

This chain connects TRBV7-2 to TRBJ1-1; D gene uncertain. V gave up 0 bases and J gave up 8 bases, with 10 bases separating them. This CDR3 spans 13 amino acids. The germline CDR1 and CDR2 sequences are SGHTA and FQGNSA. CDR3 amino acids: CASSLAWQPEAFF. The CDR3 region has the DNA TGTGCCAGCAGCTTAGCGTGGCAACCCGAAGCTTTCTTT.

V usage is TRBV2 and J usage is TRBJ2-5, with TRBD1 identical over 9 bases. The V gene's germline CDR1 is SNHLY and CDR2 FYNNEI. This CDR3 has 12 residues. V was pared by 6 bases and J by 5 bases, with 1 base of the junction left unmatched. CDR3 bases: TGTGCCAGCAGGACAGGGGGGGAGACCCAGTACTTC. It specifies CASRTGGETQYF.

The J gene is TRBJ1-3, the V gene TRBV5-1; D is possibly TRBD1 (5 bases). This CDR3 is 15 amino acids long. Germline CDR1 reads SGHRS; CDR2 reads YFSETQ. Trimming took off 5 bases at V and 1 base at J, with 13 bases between the two ends. In DNA form, the CDR3 reads TGCGCCAGCAGTCTTTGGGGACTGTCTGGAAACACCATATATTTT. Translation: CASSLWGLSGNTIYF.

This chain joins TRBV12-3 or TRBV12-4 and TRBJ1-1, with D perhaps matching TRBD1 (5 bases). The CDR3 is 13 residues long. V dropped 7 bases and J dropped 5 bases, with 14 bases sitting between them. Written as DNA, the CDR3 is TGTGCCAGCACCCGGGGGGGGGTTACTGAAGCTTTCTTT. Translated, it gives CASTRGGVTEAFF.

This chain uses TRBV3-1 (or the pseudogene TRBV3-2) with TRBJ2-5; maybe TRBD1 (6 bases). Trimming shortened V by 0 bases and J by 10 bases, and 27 bases separated the two germline ends. CDR1 and CDR2 from the germline V gene are LGHDT and YNNKEL (reference sequence). The CDR3 length is 18 residues. CDR3 in amino acids: CASSQDVRDTRGEIIQYF. In DNA form, the CDR3 reads TGTGCCAGCAGCCAAGACGTTAGGGACACCCGGGGAGAGATAATCCAGTACTTC.

The rearrangement joins TRBV5-8 to TRBJ1-1, with 7 bases that match TRBD1. CDR3 length: 14 amino acids. Germline V gives CDR1 SGHTS, CDR2 YDEGEE. V lost 7 bases to trimming and J lost 4 bases; unmatched junction nucleotides: 10. CDR3 in amino acids: CASDYQQGITEAFF. The CDR3 DNA reads as TGTGCCAGCGACTACCAACAGGGGATCACTGAAGCTTTCTTT. The entire variable domain, with the rest obtained from reference TRBV5-8 and TRBJ1-1, is as follows: EAGVTQSPTHLIKTRGQQATLRCSPISGHTSVYWYQQALGLGLQFLLWYDEGEERNRGNFPPRFSGRQFPNYSSELNVNALELEDSALYLCASDYQQGITEAFFGQGTRLTVV.

The chain uses TRBV5-1 and TRBJ1-4, with TRBD1 matching over 7 bases. The CDR3 is made up of 14 amino acids. CDR1 is SGHRS, CDR2 YFSETQ, per germline. V was clipped by 4 bases and J by 7 bases; unmatched bases: 7. CDR3 amino acids: CASSVTGSAEKLFF. The CDR3 DNA reads TGCGCCAGCAGCGTGACAGGGTCGGCTGAAAAACTGTTTTTT.

The count of this clone is one. This chain connects TRBV7-9 to TRBJ1-2, with D perhaps matching TRBD1 (6 bases). Between the trimmed V and J ends, which lost 5 bases and 0 bases, there was a span of 16 bases. This CDR3 region has 16 residues. The V gene's germline CDR1 is SEHNR and CDR2 FQNEAQ (reference sequence). CDR3 nucleotides: TGTGCCAGCAGCCGCCGGGACACAGGAGCTAACTATGGCTACACCTTC. Translating gives CASSRRDTGANYGYTF.

The rearrangement uses TRBV6-2 or TRBV6-3 and TRBJ2-1; 9 nucleotides agree with TRBD2. The CDR3 is 15 amino acids. CDR1 and CDR2 (germline): MNHEY, SVGEGT. V lost 0 bases to trimming and J lost 9 bases; unmatched junction nucleotides: 6. CDR3 coding DNA: TGTGCCAGCAGTTACTCGGCGGGGGGGCAAGGTGAGCAGTTCTTC. It is translated as CASSYSAGGQGEQFF.

The CDR3 region is CASSLRFGGGVRETQYF. The CDR3 DNA sequence: TGTGCCAGCAGCCTTCGGTTTGGCGGGGGGGTGCGAGAGACCCAGTACTTC. The gene calls are TRBV7-2 and TRBJ2-5; 9 nucleotides match TRBD2. J gave up 4 bases and V 5 bases, and 14 bases lay outside the gene matches. Germline CDR1 SGHTA, CDR2 FQGNSA. This CDR3 is built from 17 residues.

The chain carries TRBV11-2 and TRBJ2-5, with TRBD1 matching over 8 bases. The CDR3 totals 16 residues. V trimming: 5 bases; J trimming: 4 bases; junction bases outside the gene matches: 12. Germline V CDR1 and CDR2: SGHAT, FQNNGV. CDR3 in amino acids: CASSAVIQGAGETQYF. CDR3 sequence (DNA): TGTGCCAGCAGCGCAGTCATCCAGGGGGCTGGAGAGACCCAGTACTTC.

The gene calls are TRBV11-2 and TRBJ2-5, with TRBD2 as a possible D gene (6 bases). Trimming stripped 5 bases from V and 4 bases from J, with 20 bases between. From germline, CDR1 is SGHAT and CDR2 FQNNGV. CDR3 length: 16 residues. CDR3 region: CASSPGTSRGVETQYF. DNA for the CDR3: TGTGCCAGCAGCCCGGGGACTTCTCGAGGGGTAGAGACCCAGTACTTC.

The chain links TRBV19 to TRBJ1-1; D not resolved. There are 15 residues in the CDR3. CDR1 is LNHDA and CDR2 is SQIVND in the germline V gene (reference sequence). Between the trimmed V and J ends, which lost 0 bases and 0 bases, there was a span of 8 bases. CDR3 sequence reads: CASSIDPLVNTEAFF. Written as DNA, the CDR3 is TGTGCCAGTAGTATAGATCCCTTAGTGAACACTGAAGCTTTCTTT.

The gene calls are TRBV6-5 and TRBJ1-1, with D maybe TRBD1 (6 bases). In germline, CDR1 is MNHEY, CDR2 SVGAGI. The V and J ends lost 1 base and 7 bases respectively, with 7 bases between them. The CDR3 is 12 amino acids. The CDR3, as DNA: TGTGCCAGCAGTTACTGGGACAATGAAGCTTTCTTT. Protein: CASSYWDNEAFF.

The chain has TRBV7-9 and TRBJ2-7; unclear D gene. CDR1 and CDR2 (germline): SEHNR, FQNEAQ (reference sequence). This CDR3 contains 14 residues. Trimming took off 2 bases at V and 3 bases at J, with 11 bases between the two ends. The CDR3 bases are TGTGCCAGCAGCTTAATGAATGGGCTCTACGAGCAGTACTTC. Its translation: CASSLMNGLYEQYF.

This chain links TRBV5-5 with TRBJ2-5; tentatively, D is TRBD2 (6 bases). V lost 0 bases, J lost 4 bases, and 16 bases lay in between. Germline CDR1 SGHKS, CDR2 YYEKEE (reference sequence). The CDR3 extends over 16 amino acids. In DNA form, the CDR3 reads TGTGCCAGCAGCTTGGCGTCGGGGGATTGGGCAGAGACCCAGTACTTC. This sequence encodes CASSLASGDWAETQYF.

This chain uses TRBV5-4 with TRBJ2-7, with D perhaps matching TRBD2 (5 bases). Trimming shortened V by 5 bases and J by 1 base, and 16 bases separated the two germline ends. The CDR3 is 15 amino acids. Germline V gene lookup returns CDR1 SGHNT and CDR2 YYREEE (reference sequence). The chain's CDR3 is CASSPGGLPSYEQYF. The CDR3 region has the DNA TGTGCCAGCAGTCCTGGCGGACTTCCATCCTACGAGCAGTACTTC.

This clone was counted only a few times. This chain links TRBV2 with TRBJ2-1, with D perhaps matching TRBD2 (6 bases). Deletions cut 11 bases from V and 5 bases from J, with 16 bases between. This CDR3 has 13 amino acids. CDR1 is SNHLY, CDR2 FYNNEI, per germline. The CDR3 region has the DNA TGTGCCTTTCCGGGGGTACTTAACAATGAGCAGTTCTTC. Protein: CAFPGVLNNEQFF.

The genes are TRBV6-5 and TRBJ1-1; D call uncertain. V gave up 5 bases and J gave up 0 bases, with 7 bases separating them. This CDR3 region has 13 residues. Germline V gene sequence: CDR1 MNHEY, CDR2 SVGAGI. In DNA form, the CDR3 reads TGTGCCAGCAGTCAGAAACTGAACACTGAAGCTTTCTTT. As protein: CASSQKLNTEAFF.